This T cell receptor (beta chain) was sequenced for a study of control samples from healthy donors and cancer patients. Only in-frame clones appear in the TCRdb table, and some are missing; sequencing was by immunoSEQ multiplex PCR. This table has about 110,000 clones, 90% appearing once. What was sequenced was blood. The origin of this receptor is a human donor in good health. The donor label of this sample is uncertain.

For the CDR3, the DNA is TGCGCCAGCAGCCAAGGGGCGGGGGGCGGAAATAATTCACCCCTCCACTTT. Encoded protein: CASSQGAGGGNNSPLHF. The rearrangement links TRBV4-1 to TRBJ1-6; D is possibly TRBD1 (6 bases). CDR3 length: 17 amino acids. Germline assignment: CDR1 MGHRA and CDR2 YSYEKL. V lost 1 base, J lost 5 bases, and 15 bases lay in between.